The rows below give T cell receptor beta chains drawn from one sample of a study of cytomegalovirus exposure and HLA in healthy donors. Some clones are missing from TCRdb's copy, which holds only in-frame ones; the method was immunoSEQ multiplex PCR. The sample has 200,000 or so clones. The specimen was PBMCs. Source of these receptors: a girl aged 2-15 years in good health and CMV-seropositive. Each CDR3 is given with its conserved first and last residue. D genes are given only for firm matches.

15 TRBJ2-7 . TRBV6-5 TGTGCCAGCAGTTACGTTCCGGGAAGCTCCTACGAGCAGTACTTC CASSYVPGSSYEQYF
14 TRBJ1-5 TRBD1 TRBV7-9 TGTGCCAGCAGCTTGGGACAGGACAATCAGCCCCAGCATTTT CASSLGQDNQPQHF
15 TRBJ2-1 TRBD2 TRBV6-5 TGTGCCAGCTTCTCTAGCGGGTATTCCTACAATGAGCAGTTCTTC CASFSSGYSYNEQFF
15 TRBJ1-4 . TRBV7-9 TGTGCCAGCAGCTTACTTTCAGGGAGGGATGAAAAACTGTTTTTT CASSLLSGRDEKLFF
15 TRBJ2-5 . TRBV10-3 TGTGCCATCAGTGAGTCCAGACTAGGAGAACAGACCCAGTACTTC CAISESRLGEQTQYF
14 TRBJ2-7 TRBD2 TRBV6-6 TGTGCCAGCAGCGCATGGGGCGGGAGGGGCGAGCAGTACTTC CASSAWGGRGEQYF
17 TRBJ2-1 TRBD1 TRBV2 TGTGCCAGCAGTGAAGCCCGGGGCAGGGGGCCCTACAATGAGCAGTTCTTC CASSEARGRGPYNEQFF
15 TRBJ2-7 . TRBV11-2 TGTGCCAGCAGCTTGTCCGGGACACGGACCTACGAGCAGTACTTC CASSLSGTRTYEQYF
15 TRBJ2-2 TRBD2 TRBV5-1 TGCGCCAGCAGCCTTACTAGCGGGAGGACCGGGGAGCTGTTTTTT CASSLTSGRTGELFF
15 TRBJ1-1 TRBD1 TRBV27 TGTGCCAGCAGTTCCAGCGGACAGGGGGCTAGTGGAGCTTTCTTT CASSSSGQGASGAFF
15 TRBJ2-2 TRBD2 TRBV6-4 TGTGCCAGCAGTGAAGGGACTAGCGGTACCGGGGAGCTGTTTTTT CASSEGTSGTGELFF
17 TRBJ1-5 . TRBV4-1 TGCGCCAGCAGCCAAGCTTGGTACAAATTGGGCAATCAGCCCCAGCATTTT CASSQAWYKLGNQPQHF
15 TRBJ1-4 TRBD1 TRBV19 TGTGCCAGTAGGATACTACAGGGGTCTAATGAAAAACTGTTTTTT CASRILQGSNEKLFF
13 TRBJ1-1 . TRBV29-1 TGCAGCGTTGCCCTAGAGACCCTCCCTGAAGCTTTCTTT CSVALETLPEAFF
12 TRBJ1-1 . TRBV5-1 TGCGCCAGCAGCCACAGTGCCACTGAAGCTTTCTTT CASSHSATEAFF
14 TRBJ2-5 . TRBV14 TGTGCCAGCAGCCAAGATTGGGCCAGAGAGACCCAGTACTTC CASSQDWARETQYF
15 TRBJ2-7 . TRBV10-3 TGTGCCATCAGTGGTCAGGGGCAAAGCTCCTACGAGCAGTACTTC CAISGQGQSSYEQYF
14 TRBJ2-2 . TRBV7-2 TGTGCCAGCAGCCGCGACGGGTCTGACGGGGAGCTGTTTTTT CASSRDGSDGELFF
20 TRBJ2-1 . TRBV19 TGTGCCAGTAGTATAATCTGGCGAGTAGATGAGAGGAGCTCCTACAATGAGCAGTTCTTC CASSIIWRVDERSSYNEQFF
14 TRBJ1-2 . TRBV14 TGTGCCAGCAGCCAAGTCGCGGGCGCCTATGGCTACACCTTC CASSQVAGAYGYTF
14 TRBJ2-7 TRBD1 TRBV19 TGTGCCAGTAGCCCCGGGACAGGCTCCTACGAGCAGTACTTC CASSPGTGSYEQYF
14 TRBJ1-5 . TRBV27 TGTGCCAGCAGTTTAAGGCGGAGCAATCAGCCCCAGCATTTT CASSLRRSNQPQHF
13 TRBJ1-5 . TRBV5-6 TGTGCCAGCAGCGAGGGGACGGCGGAGGGCCAGCATTTT CASSEGTAEGQHF
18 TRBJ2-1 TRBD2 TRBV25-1 TGTGCCAGCAGTGAATCAAGACCGGGGCTAGCGGGAAGGAATGAGCAGTTCTTC CASSESRPGLAGRNEQFF
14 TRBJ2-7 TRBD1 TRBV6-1 TGTGCCAGCAGTTGGACAGGGACGTCCTACGAGCAGTACTTC CASSWTGTSYEQYF
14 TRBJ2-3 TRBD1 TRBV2 TGTGCCAGCAGTCTATTCTTACAGGGGGATACGCAGTATTTT CASSLFLQGDTQYF
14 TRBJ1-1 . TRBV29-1 TGCAGCGTTGAAGTCTGGGGGGGTAGCACTGAAGCTTTCTTT CSVEVWGGSTEAFF
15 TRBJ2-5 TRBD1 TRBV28 TGTGCCAGCAGTTACCCCGGACAGGGGGGAGAGACCCAGTACTTC CASSYPGQGGETQYF
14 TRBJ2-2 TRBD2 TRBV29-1 TGCAGCGTGGGCTCTAGCGGGAGAGCCGGGGAGCTGTTTTTT CSVGSSGRAGELFF
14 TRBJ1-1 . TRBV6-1 TGTGCCAGCAGTGACAGGGGCATGAACACTGAAGCTTTCTTT CASSDRGMNTEAFF
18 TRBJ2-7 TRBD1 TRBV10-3 TGTGCCATCAGTGAGTCTATTCCCGGGACAGCGAGCTCCTACGAGCAGTACTTC CAISESIPGTASSYEQYF
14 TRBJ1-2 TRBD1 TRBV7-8 TGTGCCAGCAGCTTAGCAGACAGGGACTATGGCTACACCTTC CASSLADRDYGYTF
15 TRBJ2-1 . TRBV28 TGTGCCAGCACCTCCGTTGGGGAGGTAGACAATGAGCAGTTCTTC CASTSVGEVDNEQFF
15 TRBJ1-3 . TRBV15 TGTGCCACCAGCGCGGGGCTAGGGCCTGGAAACACCATATATTTT CATSAGLGPGNTIYF
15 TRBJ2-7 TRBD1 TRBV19 TGTGCCAGTAGGGGTTCCGGGACAGGGCTGTACGAGCAGTACTTC CASRGSGTGLYEQYF
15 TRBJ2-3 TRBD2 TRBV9 TGTGCCAGCAGCGGGACTAGCGGGAGTGGAAATACGCAGTATTTT CASSGTSGSGNTQYF
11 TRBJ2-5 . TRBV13 TGTGCCAGCAGAGGCGCGGAGAAACAGTACTTC CASRGAEKQYF
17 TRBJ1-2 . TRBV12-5 TGTGCTAGTGGTTTGGTCCAGGGAGGGGTACTAAGCTATGGCTACACCTTC CASGLVQGGVLSYGYTF
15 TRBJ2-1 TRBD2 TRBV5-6 TGTGCCAGCAGCTTCAGGATAGCGGGGGGGAATGAGCAGTTCTTC CASSFRIAGGNEQFF
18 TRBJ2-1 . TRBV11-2 TGTGCCAGCAGCTCCCCTGTGGGAGCGGGCCAGGGTACCCATGAGCAGTTCTTC CASSSPVGAGQGTHEQFF
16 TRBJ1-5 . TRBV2 TGTGCCAGCAGCGGGGGTCTTTTTAGGGGCAATCAGCCCCAGCATTTT CASSGGLFRGNQPQHF
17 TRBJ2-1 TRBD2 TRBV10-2 TGCGCCAGCAGCGGGACTAGCGGGACCTTCCTGGGGAATGAGCAGTTCTTC CASSGTSGTFLGNEQFF
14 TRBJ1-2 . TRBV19 TGTGCCACCACACAGGACAGCCTTAACTATGGCTACACCTTC CATTQDSLNYGYTF
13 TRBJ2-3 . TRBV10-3 TGTGCCATCAGTGAGTCGGGGGCGGATACGCAGTATTTT CAISESGADTQYF
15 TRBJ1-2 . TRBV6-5 TGTGCCAGCAGTTACGTTCAGGGGTATAACTATGGCTACACCTTC CASSYVQGYNYGYTF
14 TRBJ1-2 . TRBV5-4 TGTGCCAGCAGCTTGTCGGCAGGTGACTATGGCTACACCTTC CASSLSAGDYGYTF
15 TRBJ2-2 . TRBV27 TGTGCCAGCAGGCTGGACATCTCGAGGACCGGGGAGCTGTTTTTT CASRLDISRTGELFF
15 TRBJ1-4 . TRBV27 TGTGCCAGCACCCGGAGGGTGGCCAGCAATGAAAAACTGTTTTTT CASTRRVASNEKLFF
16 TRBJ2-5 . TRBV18 TGTGCCAGCTCACCCGCCCAGGGGACCTTGGAAGAGACCCAGTACTTC CASSPAQGTLEETQYF
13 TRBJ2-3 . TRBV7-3 TGTGCCAGCAGCTTAATCGGCGGGAATACGCAGTATTTT CASSLIGGNTQYF
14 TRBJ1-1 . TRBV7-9 TGTGCCAGCAGCGGCGAGATGAGGAGCACTGAAGCTTTCTTT CASSGEMRSTEAFF
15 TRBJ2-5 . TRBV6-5 TGTGCCAGCAGTTACTCGGAGATAAACCAAGAGACCCAGTACTTC CASSYSEINQETQYF
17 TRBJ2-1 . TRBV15 TGTGCCACCAGCAGAGATGGAGCGGTTAGCTCCTACAATGAGCAGTTCTTC CATSRDGAVSSYNEQFF
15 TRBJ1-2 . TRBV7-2 TGTGCCAGCAGCTCGGAGAGACGGTTTAACTATGGCTACACCTTC CASSSERRFNYGYTF
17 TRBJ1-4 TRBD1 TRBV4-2 TGTGCCAGCAGCCAAGGGACAGGTCCCCCAACTAATGAAAAACTGTTTTTT CASSQGTGPPTNEKLFF
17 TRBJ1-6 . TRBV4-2 TGTGCCAGCAGCCATCCCAAGGAGGTCCTGAATAATTCACCCCTCCACTTT CASSHPKEVLNNSPLHF
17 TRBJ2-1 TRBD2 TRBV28 TGTGCCAGTTCCGGGACTAGCGGGTCCTTGAAGGTCAATGAGCAGTTCTTC CASSGTSGSLKVNEQFF
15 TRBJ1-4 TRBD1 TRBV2 TGTGCCAGCAACCCAATGGACAGGGCGAGTGAAAAACTGTTTTTT CASNPMDRASEKLFF